A selection of T cell receptor beta chains follows, all from one sample in a study of T-cell memory formation after mild COVID-19. MiXCR, applied by TCRdb to the 5' RACE reads, yields one record per CDR3 protein. The profile shows roughly 350,000 distinct CDR3 sequences, around 28% of them singletons. Sequenced material: PBMCs or a T cell subset sorted from them (not recorded which). All receptors come from an adult woman who had mild COVID-19 (a few samples of this study predate the infection). Cell type and time point are not known. The CDR3 runs from the conserved cysteine through the conserved F or W. The D gene is left open where the match is weak. For some rows the clone size is stated as once, few or many, or as a class when expanded; others skip it.

V: TRBV5-1; J: TRBJ1-1; size: few; D: NA; DNA: TGCGCCAGCAGCTTAGGGACAATAAACACTGAAGCTTTCTTT; CDR3: CASSLGTINTEAFF
V: TRBV4-1; J: TRBJ1-2; size: NA; D: TRBD1; DNA: TGCGCCAGCAGCCAACCGACAGGGAGGGACTATGGCTACACCTTC; CDR3: CASSQPTGRDYGYTF
V: TRBV29-1; J: TRBJ2-1; size: few; D: TRBD2; DNA: TGCAGCGTTGAAGGACTAGCTGCGCAGTTCTTC; CDR3: CSVEGLAAQFF
V: TRBV4-1; J: TRBJ1-2; size: NA; D: NA; DNA: TGCGCCAGCAGCCAAGAAGGGACCGAAAAGATCTATGGCTACACCTTC; CDR3: CASSQEGTEKIYGYTF
V: TRBV5-4; J: TRBJ2-1; size: NA; D: TRBD2; DNA: TGTGCCAGCAGCTTGGATTTAGGAGGCGGGACTAGCGGGGGAGACCCCTACAATGAGCAGTTCTTC; CDR3: CASSLDLGGGTSGGDPYNEQFF
V: TRBV30; J: TRBJ2-5; size: NA; D: TRBD2; DNA: TGTGCCTGGAAGGGCGGGGGGGAGACCCAGTACTTC; CDR3: CAWKGGGETQYF
V: TRBV4-1; J: TRBJ1-1; size: NA; D: NA; DNA: TGCGCCAGCAGCCAAGAAGGTTGGGGGGGGACTGAAGCTTTCTTT; CDR3: CASSQEGWGGTEAFF
V: TRBV29-1; J: TRBJ1-1; size: NA; D: NA; DNA: TGCAGCGTTGACATCCTGAACACTGAAGCTTTCTTT; CDR3: CSVDILNTEAFF
V: TRBV10-3; J: TRBJ1-1; size: NA; D: NA; DNA: TGTGCCATCAGGGGGGGGTCCAACACTGAAGCTTTCTTT; CDR3: CAIRGGSNTEAFF
V: TRBV27; J: TRBJ1-2; size: few; D: NA; DNA: TGTGCCAGCAGTCCGTGGGGTCTAAGCTATGGCTACACCTTC; CDR3: CASSPWGLSYGYTF
V: TRBV2; J: TRBJ2-1; size: few; D: TRBD2; DNA: TGTGCCAGCAGTGTCCAGCGGGAGAGCTACTCGGTGGACAATGAGCAGTTCTTC; CDR3: CASSVQRESYSVDNEQFF
V: TRBV7-6; J: TRBJ1-1; size: NA; D: NA; DNA: TGTGCCAGCAGCTTACCGACGTTGAACACTGAAGCTTTCTTT; CDR3: CASSLPTLNTEAFF
V: TRBV24-1; J: TRBJ2-1; size: NA; D: NA; DNA: TGTGCCACCAGTGACTTAGGGATCGGTCGCTCCTACAATGAGCAGTTCTTC; CDR3: CATSDLGIGRSYNEQFF
V: TRBV7-6; J: TRBJ2-6; size: few; D: TRBD1; DNA: TGTGCCAGCAGCAATACAGGGGTTGGGGCCAACGTCCTGACTTTC; CDR3: CASSNTGVGANVLTF
V: TRBV14; J: TRBJ2-7; size: few; D: TRBD1; DNA: TGTGCCAGCAGCCAAGCAGGGGGTTTGCCCAACGAGCAGTACTTC; CDR3: CASSQAGGLPNEQYF
V: TRBV29-1; J: TRBJ1-2; size: NA; D: TRBD1; DNA: TGCAGCGTTGAGAGGGACAGGGGTCGGGGCTACACCTTC; CDR3: CSVERDRGRGYTF
V: TRBV7-2; J: TRBJ2-6; size: NA; D: TRBD1; DNA: TGTGCCAGCAGCACCACAGGGGGTAACCTCTGGGGGGCCAACGTCCTGACTTTC; CDR3: CASSTTGGNLWGANVLTF
V: TRBV5-4; J: TRBJ2-6; size: medium-sized; D: NA; DNA: TGTGCCAGCAGCACCCTGACAGGCCCCTCTGGGGCCAACGTCCTGACTTTC; CDR3: CASSTLTGPSGANVLTF
V: TRBV5-1; J: TRBJ2-5; size: NA; D: TRBD2; DNA: TGCGCCAGCAGCCCGGGACTAGCGTCCCCATGGGAGACCCAGTACTTC; CDR3: CASSPGLASPWETQYF
V: TRBV29-1; J: TRBJ2-3; size: NA; D: TRBD2; DNA: TGCAGCGCCTCGACTAGCGGTATAGAAACAGATACGCAGTATTTT; CDR3: CSASTSGIETDTQYF
V: TRBV4-2; J: TRBJ2-3; size: once; D: NA; DNA: TGTGCCAGCAGCCCTCGGGGGCCCGGCACAGATACGCAGTATTTT; CDR3: CASSPRGPGTDTQYF
V: TRBV7-3; J: TRBJ1-1; size: NA; D: NA; DNA: TGTGCCAGCAGCTTACAGGGTAGTTCTGAAGCTTTCTTT; CDR3: CASSLQGSSEAFF